Presented here are 23 T cell receptor beta chains from one specimen sequenced in a study of blood T cell repertoires in COVID-19 (dated by TCRdb to the early 2020s). The library came from the immunoSEQ multiplex PCR assay. What TCRdb holds here is the immuneACCESS table cut down to in-frame rearrangements. Part of the clones is not present; checked against another copy, under half of the missing clones reflect an unresolved V gene, and the others are unexplained. The sample table shows about 390,000 clones, and approximately 87% are seen once. 10% of the sample is held by the ten biggest clonotypes. Sequencing was carried out using PBMCs or T cells enriched from blood (not recorded which). The receptor source for this set is a woman between 50 and 59 years old who had recovered from COVID-19.

J is TRBJ1-5 and V is TRBV1; the table assigns TRBD1, which was not confirmed against the DNA. TRBV1 is listed as a pseudogene. CDR3 length: 19 amino acids. CDR3 in amino acids: CTSSQAIKQGVIPNQPQHF. The CDR3 bases are TGCACCAGCAGCCAAGCGATAAAACAGGGGGTGATACCAAATCAGCCCCAGCATTTT.

This clone has more than one count but fewer than ten. The rearrangement joins TRBV10-3 to TRBJ1-5, with 9 nucleotides matching TRBD1. V lost 0 bases, J lost 5 bases, and 8 bases stayed unmatched. Germline CDR1 is ENHRY and CDR2 is SYGVKD. This CDR3 contains 17 residues. As DNA, the CDR3 is TGTGCCATCAGTGAGTCGCGAGGACAGGGGTTCGATCAGCCCCAGCATTTT. It yields the protein CAISESRGQGFDQPQHF.

J is TRBJ1-5 and V is TRBV5-6; D gene ambiguous. The CDR3 totals 17 residues. The germline V gene encodes CDR1 SGHDT and CDR2 YYEEEE. V lost 0 bases and J lost 1, with 14 bases in between. In DNA form, the CDR3 reads TGTGCCAGCAGCTTGGGTGGCAGGACTATGAGCAATCAGCCCCAGCATTTT. As protein: CASSLGGRTMSNQPQHF.

The V gene is TRBV13, the J gene TRBJ2-7, with a possible D match to TRBD2 (5 bases). Germline assignment: CDR1 PRHDT and CDR2 FYEKMQ (reference sequence). V was clipped by 4 bases and J by 0 bases, with 7 bases between them. The CDR3 runs 13 residues. The CDR3 DNA sequence: TGTGCCAGCAGCTCCGGGGACTCCTACGAGCAGTACTTC. As protein: CASSSGDSYEQYF.

This clone was counted once. V is TRBV7-9 and J is TRBJ2-1; D may be TRBD1 (6 bases). The length of the CDR3 is 13 residues. Germline values: CDR1 SEHNR, CDR2 FQNEAQ (reference sequence). Between the trimmed V and J ends, which lost 5 bases and 7 bases, there was a span of 12 bases. CDR3 DNA: TGTGCCAGCAGCCAAAACAGGGCAAATGAGCAGTTCTTC. It yields the protein CASSQNRANEQFF.

The rearrangement links TRBV14 to TRBJ1-4; D ambiguous. From germline, CDR1 is SGHDN and CDR2 FVKESK. This CDR3 contains 15 residues. V was cut by 4 bases and J by 0 bases, with 9 bases left in between. In DNA form, the CDR3 reads TGTGCCAGCAGCCGGCATATTGCAACTAATGAAAAACTGTTTTTT. The encoded protein is CASSRHIATNEKLFF. The full variable domain, with the rest looked up from reference TRBV14 and TRBJ1-4, is EAGVTQFPSHSVIEKGQTVTLRCDPISGHDNLYWYRRVMGKEIKFLLHFVKESKQDESGMPNNRFLAERTGGTYSTLKVQPAELEDSGVYFCASSRHIATNEKLFFGSGTQLSVL.

The rearrangement uses TRBV5-6 and TRBJ1-4; a possible D gene is TRBD1 (5 bases). Germline loops: CDR1 SGHDT, CDR2 YYEEEE. V was pared by 1 base and J by 8 bases, with 21 bases between. This CDR3 is built from 17 residues. The CDR3 DNA reads as TGTGCCAGCAGCTTGACCGGCCCCAAGGGACGGGGGGAAAAACTGTTTTTT. It translates to CASSLTGPKGRGEKLFF.

The chain joins TRBV6-1 to TRBJ1-2; D is perhaps TRBD1 (5 bases). The V end lost 3 bases, the J end lost 4 bases, and 15 bases lay between the germline ends. The germline V gene has CDR1 MNHNS and CDR2 SASEGT. The CDR3 is 15 residues long. The CDR3 loop reads CASSEARGGSYGYTF. CDR3 coding DNA: TGTGCCAGCAGTGAGGCAAGGGGAGGAAGCTATGGCTACACCTTC.

V and J are TRBV7-8 and TRBJ1-2; no definite D call. The length of the CDR3 is 13 residues. Germline values: CDR1 SGHVS, CDR2 FQNEAQ. V lost 2 bases and J 7 bases, leaving 11 bases between the germline ends. The CDR3 loop is CASSLLRGFGYTF. The CDR3 coding sequence is TGTGCCAGCAGCTTATTACGGGGATTTGGCTACACCTTC.

J is TRBJ2-1 and V is TRBV11-2; D remains ambiguous. The germline V and J ends were trimmed by 3 bases and 3 bases, with 3 bases remaining between them. Per germline, CDR1 SGHAT and CDR2 FQNNGV. CDR3 length: 12 amino acids. CDR3 nucleotide sequence: TGTGCCAGCAGCTTCCTCTACAATGAGCAGTTCTTC. It yields the protein CASSFLYNEQFF.

This rearrangement joins TRBV19 to TRBJ2-5; D not certain. The V gene's germline CDR1 is LNHDA and CDR2 SQIVND (reference sequence). The CDR3 extends over 15 amino acids. V was pared by 1 base and J by 5 bases, with 14 bases between. The CDR3 loop is CASSIGLLVGETQYF. The CDR3 coding sequence is TGTGCCAGTAGTATAGGTCTTCTAGTTGGTGAGACCCAGTACTTC. Together with reference TRBV19 and TRBJ2-5, the CDR3 gives the full variable domain: DGGITQSPKYLFRKEGQNVTLSCEQNLNHDAMYWYRQDPGQGLRLIYYSQIVNDFQKGDIAEGYSVSREKKESFPLTVTSAQKNPTAFYLCASSIGLLVGETQYFGPGTRLLVL.

V is TRBV4-1 and J is TRBJ1-4, with 7 bases identical to TRBD1. The CDR3 runs 17 residues. CDR1 is MGHRA, CDR2 YSYEKL, per germline. The V segment lost 2 bases and the J segment 4 bases; nucleotides outside the gene matches: 10. The CDR3 reads CASSQKYLRDSNEKLFF. CDR3 DNA sequence: TGCGCCAGCAGCCAAAAATATCTCCGGGACAGTAATGAAAAACTGTTTTTT.

There are many counts of this clone. The chain has TRBV6-5 and TRBJ1-2; D ambiguous. V was trimmed by 6 bases and J by 7 bases, leaving 18 bases between them. The germline gives CDR1 MNHEY, CDR2 SVGAGI. This CDR3 has 14 residues. CDR3 sequence: CASRPRPLEGGYTF. Written as DNA, the CDR3 is TGTGCCAGCAGGCCCCGCCCCCTGGAGGGTGGCTACACCTTC.

J is TRBJ2-1 and V is TRBV19, with no clear D. Germline CDR1 and CDR2: LNHDA and SQIVND (reference sequence). The CDR3 is 16 amino acids. V was clipped by 3 bases and J by 1 base, with 13 bases between them. CDR3 sequence (DNA): TGTGCCAGTAGTATGCCGGCAGGTTGGTCCTACAATGAGCAGTTCTTC. Translated: CASSMPAGWSYNEQFF.

The chain couples TRBV28 to TRBJ2-7, with 9 bases fitting TRBD1. The CDR3 is made up of 14 amino acids. Germline-derived CDR1 and CDR2 are MDHEN and SYDVKM. V gave up 7 bases and J gave up 2 bases; unmatched junction bases: 6. DNA of the CDR3: TGTGCCAGCATTCTTCGACAGGGGGCCTACGAGCAGTACTTC. Its protein product is CASILRQGAYEQYF.

The J gene is TRBJ1-2, the V gene TRBV6-1; D is unclear. Trimming pared 1 base from V and 11 bases from J, leaving 17 bases between. This CDR3 contains 14 residues. The V gene's germline CDR1 is MNHNS and CDR2 SASEGT. The CDR3 DNA reads as TGTGCCAGCAGTGAAGTTTGGACTCTCCCGGTGTACACCTTC. This encodes CASSEVWTLPVYTF.

J is TRBJ2-6 and V is TRBV13; the D gene is possibly TRBD2 (6 bases). Germline CDR1 reads PRHDT; CDR2 reads FYEKMQ (reference sequence). The V and J ends lost 6 bases and 1 base respectively, with 10 bases between them. This CDR3 has 15 amino acids. CDR3 sequence reads: CASSAGSSGANVLTF. The CDR3 DNA follows: TGTGCCAGCAGTGCGGGGTCATCTGGGGCCAACGTCCTGACTTTC.

The genes are TRBV2 and TRBJ2-6; a weak D match, TRBD1 (6 bases). CDR3 size: 19 residues. The ends were cut back, 6 bases at V and 0 bases at J, with 21 bases in the middle. Per germline, CDR1 SNHLY and CDR2 FYNNEI. The CDR3 nucleotides are TGTGCCAGCAGACTGACAGGCCAAATCCCCACCTCTGGGGCCAACGTCCTGACTTTC. It specifies CASRLTGQIPTSGANVLTF.

This sequence joins TRBV7-2 and TRBJ1-2; D uncertain. Germline V gene sequence: CDR1 SGHTA, CDR2 FQGNSA. V lost 1 base, J lost 5 bases, and 11 bases lay in between. The CDR3 has 14 amino acids. CDR3 region: CASSLVSSDYGYTF. CDR3 DNA sequence: TGTGCCAGCAGCTTAGTGTCTAGCGATTATGGCTACACCTTC.

The V call is TRBV7-9, the J call TRBJ1-5, with TRBD1 matching 7 bases. The CDR3 has 16 amino acids. The germline CDR1 and CDR2 sequences are SEHNR and FQNEAQ (reference sequence). V shed 4 bases, J shed 4 bases, and the junction held 10 bases outside the gene matches. The CDR3, as DNA: TGTGCCAGCAGCTGGACAGGAATGGGACAAAATCAGCCCCAGCATTTT. Amino acid sequence: CASSWTGMGQNQPQHF. Supplemented by reference TRBV7-9 and TRBJ1-5, the full variable domain reads DTGVSQNPRHKITKRGQNVTFRCDPISEHNRLYWYRQTLGQGPEFLTYFQNEAQLEKSRLLSDRFSAERPKGSFSTLEIQRTEQGDSAMYLCASSWTGMGQNQPQHFGDGTRLSIL.

This rearrangement joins TRBV19 to TRBJ2-2; D is uncertain. The V gene lost 7 bases and the J gene lost 5 bases, with 11 bases spanning the gap. There are 13 residues in the CDR3. Germline V gene data show CDR1 as LNHDA and CDR2 as SQIVND (reference sequence). In nucleotides, the CDR3 is TGTGCCAGTACCGACTCCGTAACCGGGGAGCTGTTTTTT. Residues: CASTDSVTGELFF.

The CDR3 loop reads CASSARDRGRLDRETQYF. In nucleotides, the CDR3 is TGTGCCAGCAGCGCCCGGGACAGGGGGAGATTGGATCGGGAGACCCAGTACTTC. This chain uses TRBV7-9 with TRBJ2-5; 11 nucleotides match TRBD1. The trim removed 5 bases at V and 5 bases at J, leaving 16 bases unmatched. The CDR3 runs to 18 residues. CDR1 and CDR2 (germline): SEHNR, FQNEAQ (reference sequence).

The genes are TRBV5-1 and TRBJ1-4; TRBD1 matches at 8 bases. Germline V gene sequence: CDR1 SGHRS, CDR2 YFSETQ. V trimming: 6 bases; J trimming: 6 bases; junction bases outside the gene matches: 10. This CDR3 is 15 amino acids long. The CDR3 DNA is TGCGCCAGCAACTATCAGGGGGCGAGGGATGAAAAACTGTTTTTT. Translated, it gives CASNYQGARDEKLFF.